This T cell receptor beta chain was sequenced during a study of spatial heterogeneity in lung cancer. TCR cDNA molecules each carried a unique molecular identifier. In TCRdb, the 5' RACE reads were re-called with MiXCR into one record per CDR3 protein. The repertoire holds about 38,000 distinct CDR3 sequences, with 6% to 8% as singletons. This clonotype was observed many times. Time point noted: sample taken at primary tumor resection. Whole RNA came from tumor, nontumor lung or frozen PBMC and was sequenced without being sorted. Between the trimmed V and J ends, which lost 4 bases and 2 bases, there was a span of 11 bases. This CDR3 is 14 amino acids long.

The TCR sequence derives from a male donor with early-stage non-small cell lung cancer. The starting material was PBMCs, obtained at surgery. The V and J genes are TRBV12-3 or TRBV12-4 and TRBJ1-2; D is possibly TRBD1 (5 bases). CDR3 in DNA: TGTGCCAGCAGTTCGGGGACGGCAAACTATGGCTACACCTTC. Amino acid sequence: CASSSGTANYGYTF.